The clone carrying this TCR beta chain was counted between two and nine times. This entry is derived from a study of shared clonotypes between healthy human individuals. Study context: Donors were a couple of women and three men aged 18 to 49.

Donors were Caucasian adults residing in Nashville, Tennessee, USA. V was pared by 3 bases and J by 5 bases, with 11 bases between. Germline V CDR1 and CDR2: KGHSH, LQKENI. This CDR3 contains 14 residues. A deep-level run was used for the assay. Unsorted PBMC DNA sequencing spanned ten immunoSEQ deep assay plates. Using immunoSEQ multiplex PCR, the repertoire was profiled, and TCRdb retains in-frame clones only, with some absent. The profile shows about half a million clones, 70% to 85% of them singletons. This TCR was recovered from a woman in her 40s in good health. Some clones in this sample may be carry-over from other donors' samples. Sample: PBMCs. The chain uses TRBV18 and TRBJ1-5, with D possibly TRBD1 on 6 matching bases. CDR3 protein: CASSPTGKDQPQHF. The CDR3 region has the DNA TGTGCCAGCTCACCCACAGGGAAGGATCAGCCCCAGCATTTT.